A single sample is the source of the 29 T cell receptor beta chains below, sequenced in a study of long-term antiretroviral therapy in people with HIV. Running of the v3.0 immunoSEQ assay took place at survey level. Generated by immunoSEQ multiplex PCR, the TCRdb table keeps only in-frame clones and is missing some. The sample holds roughly 15,000 clones, approximately 89% seen once. Sequences were derived from unsorted PBMCs, sampled 0.6 years after starting antiretroviral therapy. These TCRs come from a woman aged 35 to 49 with HIV.

This chain joins TRBV5-4 and TRBJ1-6; the match to TRBD1 covers 9 bases. V shed 2 bases and J 10 bases; nucleotides not matched to a gene: 4. The CDR3 loop spans 14 amino acids. In germline, CDR1 is SGHNT, CDR2 YYREEE (reference sequence). The CDR3 DNA reads TGTGCCAGCAGCTTACAGGGGGCAGGGTCACCCCTCCACTTT. This gives the protein CASSLQGAGSPLHF. The full variable domain, completed using reference TRBV5-4 and TRBJ1-6, is ETGVTQSPTHLIKTRGQQVTLRCSSQSGHNTVSWYQQALGQGPQFIFQYYREEENGRGNFPPRFSGLQFPNYSSELNVNALELDDSALYLCASSLQGAGSPLHFGNGTRLTVT.

The rearrangement joins TRBV18 to TRBJ2-3, with D possibly being TRBD1 (5 bases). The germline gives CDR1 KGHSH, CDR2 LQKENI. The V gene lost 3 bases and the J gene lost 2 bases, with 15 bases spanning the gap. There are 16 residues in the CDR3. The CDR3 sequence: CASSPAQGISTDTQYF. CDR3 nucleotide sequence: TGTGCCAGCTCACCTGCGCAGGGAATTTCCACAGATACGCAGTATTTT. Supplemented by reference TRBV18 and TRBJ2-3, the full variable domain reads NAGVMQNPRHLVRRRGQEARLRCSPMKGHSHVYWYRQLPEEGLKFMVYLQKENIIDESGMPKERFSAEFPKEGPSILRIQQVVRGDSAAYFCASSPAQGISTDTQYFGPGTRLTVL.

This clone is medium-sized. V usage is TRBV4-3 and J usage is TRBJ1-2; TRBD1 matches at 7 bases. V shed 1 base and J 4 bases; nucleotides not matched to a gene: 9. The CDR3 length is 16 residues. Germline CDR1 is LGHNA and CDR2 is YSLEER. The CDR3 loop reads CASSQGRDSIVYGYTF. CDR3 bases: TGCGCCAGCAGCCAAGGCCGGGACAGCATTGTCTATGGCTACACCTTC.

V and J are TRBV27 and TRBJ2-2, with TRBD2 matching over 7 bases. V gave up 5 bases and J gave up 5 bases; unmatched junction bases: 11. Germline V gives CDR1 MNHEY, CDR2 SMNVEV (reference sequence). The length of the CDR3 is 16 residues. In DNA form, the CDR3 reads TGTGCCAGCAGTCCTAGCCGGGAGGACGGAACCGGGGAGCTGTTTTTT. Its translation is CASSPSREDGTGELFF.

This clone was counted once. This chain links TRBV12-1 with TRBJ1-2. TRBV12-1 is a recognized pseudogene. The CDR3 sequence is 19 residues long. The CDR3 is CASSFTETPGRQFPYGYTF. CDR3 in DNA: TGTGCCAGCAGCTTTACCGAGACCCCAGGACGGCAGTTCCCCTATGGCTACACCTTC.

As DNA, the CDR3 is TGTGCCTGGCAGAGACAGGGGGCGATTGAAGCTTTCTTT. Residues: CAWQRQGAIEAFF. J is TRBJ1-1 and V is TRBV30; 10 nucleotides align to TRBD1. CDR3 size: 13 residues. The junction had 7 bases not matched to a gene; V was cut back by 5 bases and J by 7 bases. The germline CDR1 and CDR2 sequences are GTSNPN and SVGIG (reference sequence).

The chain links TRBV7-9 to TRBJ1-2; 8 bases are shared with TRBD1. CDR3 size: 17 residues. Germline V lookup: CDR1 SEHNR, CDR2 FQNEAQ (reference sequence). Trimming cost V 4 bases and J 2 bases; bases outside gene matches: 12. CDR3 region: CASSSSRDRSRNYGYTF. The CDR3, as DNA: TGTGCCAGCAGCTCGTCCCGGGACAGGTCCCGCAACTATGGCTACACCTTC.

The rearrangement links TRBV7-6 to TRBJ1-5; 7 bases map to TRBD1. Germline V gene sequence: CDR1 SGHVS, CDR2 FNYEAQ. V lost 4 bases and J lost 7; bases outside the gene matches: 4. This CDR3 spans 13 amino acids. In DNA form, the CDR3 reads TGTGCCAGCAGCTGGGACAGCAGGCAGCCCCAGCATTTT. It codes for CASSWDSRQPQHF.

The chain employs TRBV11-2 and TRBJ2-7, with 8 positions matching TRBD1. The CDR3 contains 13 residues. V shed 4 bases, J shed 6 bases, and the junction held 5 bases outside the gene matches. Germline CDR1 and CDR2: SGHAT and FQNNGV. CDR3 region: CASSSQGAGEQYF. The CDR3 nucleotides read TGTGCCAGCAGCTCTCAGGGGGCAGGCGAGCAGTACTTC.

V gene TRBV28 combines with J gene TRBJ2-7; D perhaps matches TRBD2 (5 bases). There are 15 residues in the CDR3. Trimming removed 1 base from V and 5 bases from J, with 15 bases in between. CDR1 is MDHEN and CDR2 is SYDVKM in the germline V gene. This CDR3 is CASSLSTGFVNEQYF. For the CDR3, the DNA is TGTGCCAGCAGTTTATCAACGGGGTTTGTGAACGAGCAGTACTTC.

The gene calls are TRBV5-1 and TRBJ2-5; 11 bases fit TRBD2. V gave up 2 bases and J gave up 5 bases; unmatched junction bases: 11. The CDR3 has 17 amino acids. The germline V gene has CDR1 SGHRS and CDR2 YFSETQ. The CDR3 reads CASSFLAGGPVAETQYF. CDR3 DNA sequence: TGCGCCAGCAGCTTTTTAGCGGGGGGGCCAGTAGCGGAGACCCAGTACTTC. The full variable domain, completed using reference TRBV5-1 and TRBJ2-5, is KAGVTQTPRYLIKTRGQQVTLSCSPISGHRSVSWYQQTPGQGLQFLFEYFSETQRNKGNFPGRFSGRQFSNSRSEMNVSTLELGDSALYLCASSFLAGGPVAETQYFGPGTRLLVL.

The genes are TRBV7-9 and TRBJ1-6; D ambiguous. The CDR3 contains 12 residues. The germline V gene has CDR1 SEHNR and CDR2 FQNEAQ (reference sequence). With 5 bases removed from V and 8 bases from J, the gap between germline ends came to 7 bases. CDR3 sequence reads: CASSLVDSPLHF. The CDR3 DNA reads as TGTGCCAGCAGCCTGGTGGATTCACCCCTCCACTTT.

V gene TRBV6-5 combines with J gene TRBJ2-2, with 8 bases aligning to TRBD2. Germline V gives CDR1 MNHEY, CDR2 SVGAGI. There are 16 residues in the CDR3. V was clipped by 2 bases and J by 7 bases; unmatched bases: 9. CDR3 region: CASSYAPGGTGGELFF. Here the CDR3 DNA reads TGTGCCAGCAGTTACGCCCCGGGGGGGACGGGCGGGGAGCTGTTTTTT.

The gene calls are TRBV6-1 and TRBJ2-1, with 7 bases fitting TRBD2. V trimming: 8 bases; J trimming: 9 bases; junction bases outside the gene matches: 13. The germline V gene encodes CDR1 MNHNS and CDR2 SASEGT. The CDR3 length is 14 residues. This CDR3 is CASLPPGLIIEQFF. The CDR3 DNA reads as TGTGCCAGCCTACCCCCGGGACTAATCATTGAGCAGTTCTTC.

This sequence joins TRBV6-5 and TRBJ1-1; TRBD1 is a possible D gene (5 bases). The germline V gene has CDR1 MNHEY and CDR2 SVGAGI. The CDR3 is 13 amino acids. V shed 4 bases and J shed 1 base, with 7 bases lying between them. The CDR3 is CASSSGGNTEAFF. The DNA for the CDR3 is TGTGCCAGCAGTTCCGGGGGGAACACTGAAGCTTTCTTT.

The genes are TRBV1 and TRBJ2-3; the table calls TRBD2, which could not be checked here. TRBV1 is an annotated pseudogene. The CDR3 has 19 residues. The DNA of the CDR3 is TGCACCAGCAGCCAAGATCTAATGGGACTAGCGGGGCACACAGATACGCAGTATTTT. This sequence encodes CTSSQDLMGLAGHTDTQYF.

This sequence joins TRBV5-5 and TRBJ2-7; D might be TRBD1 (5 bases). Germline loops: CDR1 SGHKS, CDR2 YYEKEE (reference sequence). This CDR3 comprises 14 residues. Trimming took 1 base from V and 2 from J, leaving 10 bases between them. CDR3 in DNA: TGTGCCAGCAGCTTGACAGGCGCGACCTACGAGCAGTACTTC. It codes for CASSLTGATYEQYF. The full variable domain, rest sourced from reference TRBV5-5 and TRBJ2-7, is DAGVTQSPTHLIKTRGQQVTLRCSPISGHKSVSWYQQVLGQGPQFIFQYYEKEERGRGNFPDRFSARQFPNYSSELNVNALLLGDSALYLCASSLTGATYEQYFGPGTRLTVT.

V gene TRBV5-1 combines with J gene TRBJ2-2; 9 bases are shared with TRBD1. This CDR3 comprises 16 residues. Germline CDR1 is SGHRS and CDR2 is YFSETQ. Trimming removed 4 bases from V and 3 bases from J; junction bases left unmatched: 7. In DNA, the CDR3 is TGCGCCAGCAGCGGTACAGGGGGCGCTGACACCGGGGAGCTGTTTTTT. Amino acid sequence: CASSGTGGADTGELFF. The full variable domain, rest sourced from reference TRBV5-1 and TRBJ2-2, is KAGVTQTPRYLIKTRGQQVTLSCSPISGHRSVSWYQQTPGQGLQFLFEYFSETQRNKGNFPGRFSGRQFSNSRSEMNVSTLELGDSALYLCASSGTGGADTGELFFGEGSRLTVL.

The rearrangement uses TRBV6-1 and TRBJ2-1, with 9 nucleotides matching TRBD1. In germline, CDR1 is MNHNS, CDR2 SASEGT. This CDR3 has 17 amino acids. V was pared by 4 bases and J by 1 base, with 8 bases of the junction left unmatched. The DNA for the CDR3 is TGTGCCAGCAGTGTAGGGACAGGGACTATATCCTACAATGAGCAGTTCTTC. It is translated as CASSVGTGTISYNEQFF.

This chain links TRBV5-1 with TRBJ1-6, with 7 bases aligning to TRBD1. The germline CDR1 and CDR2 sequences are SGHRS and YFSETQ. The CDR3 consists of 16 residues. Germline trimming cut 0 bases from V and 4 bases from J; bases unmatched to any gene: 4. The CDR3 nucleotides read TGCGCCAGCAGCTTGGGACAGGGACTTTATAATTCACCCCTCCACTTT. It codes for CASSLGQGLYNSPLHF.

The gene calls are TRBV12-5 and TRBJ1-3; D is unresolved. The CDR3 extends over 13 amino acids. Trimming took 4 bases from V and 3 from J, leaving 7 bases between them. CDR1 and CDR2 (germline): LGHNT, FRNRAP. The CDR3 sequence is CASGSSGGNTIYF. The CDR3 nucleotides are TGTGCTAGTGGTTCCTCTGGTGGAAACACCATATATTTT.

The V gene is TRBV5-6, the J gene TRBJ2-7; D gene ambiguous. Germline V gene sequence: CDR1 SGHDT, CDR2 YYEEEE. Trimming left V 0 bases short and J 4 bases short, with 11 bases between. The CDR3 is 14 amino acids. This CDR3 reads CASSLGRITYEQYF. The CDR3 DNA sequence: TGTGCCAGCAGCTTGGGGAGAATAACATACGAGCAGTACTTC.

This chain connects TRBV5-4 to TRBJ1-6; D might be TRBD1 (5 bases). Germline lookup yields CDR1 SGHNT and CDR2 YYREEE (reference sequence). The ends were cut back, 0 bases at V and 8 bases at J, with 18 bases in the middle. The CDR3 contains 17 residues. CDR3 in amino acids: CASSLARGLGLDSPLHF. The CDR3 region has the DNA TGTGCCAGCAGCTTGGCGCGCGGGTTGGGGCTGGATTCACCCCTCCACTTT. Combining the CDR3 with reference TRBV5-4 and TRBJ1-6 gives the whole variable domain ETGVTQSPTHLIKTRGQQVTLRCSSQSGHNTVSWYQQALGQGPQFIFQYYREEENGRGNFPPRFSGLQFPNYSSELNVNALELDDSALYLCASSLARGLGLDSPLHFGNGTRLTVT.

In this sample, this clone turned up a few times. The chain has TRBV7-8 and TRBJ2-5; D unclear. The germline gives CDR1 SGHVS, CDR2 FQNEAQ. V lost 1 base to trimming and J lost 1 base, with 7 bases between them. The CDR3 is 14 residues long. The CDR3, as DNA: TGTGCCAGCAGCTTAGTAGCAGTCCAAGAGACCCAGTACTTC. Translated, it gives CASSLVAVQETQYF.

This rearrangement joins TRBV11-3 to TRBJ1-1; no reliable D call. The germline V gene has CDR1 SGHNT and CDR2 YENEEA. Trimming stripped 4 bases from V and 7 bases from J, with 10 bases between. The CDR3 contains 12 residues. The CDR3 reads CASSSPTGEAFF. The CDR3 DNA follows: TGTGCCAGCAGCTCCCCGACGGGTGAAGCTTTCTTT.

This chain connects TRBV4-1 to TRBJ1-2, with a possible D match to TRBD1 (5 bases). This CDR3 has 14 amino acids. Trimming cost V 3 bases and J 4 bases, with 12 bases left between them. The V gene's germline CDR1 is MGHRA and CDR2 YSYEKL. The CDR3 region has the DNA TGCGCCAGCAGCCAGGACCCGGGGCCCTATGGCTACACCTTC. It is translated as CASSQDPGPYGYTF.

The chain links TRBV7-2 to TRBJ2-3; TRBD2 matches at 7 bases. V lost 2 bases to trimming and J lost 0 bases; unmatched junction nucleotides: 8. CDR1 and CDR2 (germline): SGHTA, FQGNSA. There are 17 residues in the CDR3. The CDR3 loop is CASSLRGRGYSTDTQYF. The CDR3 DNA is TGTGCCAGCAGCTTACGAGGGCGGGGGTATAGCACAGATACGCAGTATTTT.

This chain uses TRBV4-3 with TRBJ2-7, with D unclear. The V gene's germline CDR1 is LGHNA and CDR2 YSLEER. V was cut by 0 bases and J by 7 bases, with 10 bases left in between. This CDR3 spans 13 amino acids. In nucleotides, the CDR3 is TGCGCCAGCAGCCAAGATCGTAATAAGGAGCAGTACTTC. This sequence encodes CASSQDRNKEQYF.

This sequence joins TRBV19 and TRBJ2-1; 13 nucleotides align to TRBD2. CDR1 and CDR2 from the germline V gene are LNHDA and SQIVND (reference sequence). The CDR3 loop spans 18 amino acids. V lost 0 bases and J lost 6; bases outside the gene matches: 8. The DNA of the CDR3 is TGTGCCAGTAGTATAGATCCTTCGGGACTAGCGGGGATCAATGAGCAGTTCTTC. It yields the protein CASSIDPSGLAGINEQFF.